This TCR beta chain was observed in a study of T cell responses to AZD1222 COVID-19 vaccine. Findings of the study overall: Along spike, vaccine-associated CD4 TCRs were found throughout, with dominance at 160-218 and 743-854.

Germline CDR1 reads MDHEN; CDR2 reads SYDVKM. This CDR3 contains 17 residues. Trimming took off 2 bases at V and 0 bases at J, with 16 bases between the two ends. Profiling relied on immunoSEQ multiplex PCR, and the TCRdb table lists in-frame clones only, not all of them. The sample consists of about 120,000 clones, 70% to 90% of them appearing once. Of note for this clone: The antigen remains undetermined.

The chain uses TRBV28 and TRBJ1-2; weak D call: TRBD1 (6 bases). The specimen was peripheral blood, collected 28 days after the second AZD1222 dose. The receptor was isolated from an adult who received the AZD1222 COVID-19 vaccine. This CDR3 reads CASSLRMGGGSNYGYTF. For the CDR3, the DNA is TGTGCCAGCAGTTTACGAATGGGTGGGGGCTCTAACTATGGCTACACCTTC.